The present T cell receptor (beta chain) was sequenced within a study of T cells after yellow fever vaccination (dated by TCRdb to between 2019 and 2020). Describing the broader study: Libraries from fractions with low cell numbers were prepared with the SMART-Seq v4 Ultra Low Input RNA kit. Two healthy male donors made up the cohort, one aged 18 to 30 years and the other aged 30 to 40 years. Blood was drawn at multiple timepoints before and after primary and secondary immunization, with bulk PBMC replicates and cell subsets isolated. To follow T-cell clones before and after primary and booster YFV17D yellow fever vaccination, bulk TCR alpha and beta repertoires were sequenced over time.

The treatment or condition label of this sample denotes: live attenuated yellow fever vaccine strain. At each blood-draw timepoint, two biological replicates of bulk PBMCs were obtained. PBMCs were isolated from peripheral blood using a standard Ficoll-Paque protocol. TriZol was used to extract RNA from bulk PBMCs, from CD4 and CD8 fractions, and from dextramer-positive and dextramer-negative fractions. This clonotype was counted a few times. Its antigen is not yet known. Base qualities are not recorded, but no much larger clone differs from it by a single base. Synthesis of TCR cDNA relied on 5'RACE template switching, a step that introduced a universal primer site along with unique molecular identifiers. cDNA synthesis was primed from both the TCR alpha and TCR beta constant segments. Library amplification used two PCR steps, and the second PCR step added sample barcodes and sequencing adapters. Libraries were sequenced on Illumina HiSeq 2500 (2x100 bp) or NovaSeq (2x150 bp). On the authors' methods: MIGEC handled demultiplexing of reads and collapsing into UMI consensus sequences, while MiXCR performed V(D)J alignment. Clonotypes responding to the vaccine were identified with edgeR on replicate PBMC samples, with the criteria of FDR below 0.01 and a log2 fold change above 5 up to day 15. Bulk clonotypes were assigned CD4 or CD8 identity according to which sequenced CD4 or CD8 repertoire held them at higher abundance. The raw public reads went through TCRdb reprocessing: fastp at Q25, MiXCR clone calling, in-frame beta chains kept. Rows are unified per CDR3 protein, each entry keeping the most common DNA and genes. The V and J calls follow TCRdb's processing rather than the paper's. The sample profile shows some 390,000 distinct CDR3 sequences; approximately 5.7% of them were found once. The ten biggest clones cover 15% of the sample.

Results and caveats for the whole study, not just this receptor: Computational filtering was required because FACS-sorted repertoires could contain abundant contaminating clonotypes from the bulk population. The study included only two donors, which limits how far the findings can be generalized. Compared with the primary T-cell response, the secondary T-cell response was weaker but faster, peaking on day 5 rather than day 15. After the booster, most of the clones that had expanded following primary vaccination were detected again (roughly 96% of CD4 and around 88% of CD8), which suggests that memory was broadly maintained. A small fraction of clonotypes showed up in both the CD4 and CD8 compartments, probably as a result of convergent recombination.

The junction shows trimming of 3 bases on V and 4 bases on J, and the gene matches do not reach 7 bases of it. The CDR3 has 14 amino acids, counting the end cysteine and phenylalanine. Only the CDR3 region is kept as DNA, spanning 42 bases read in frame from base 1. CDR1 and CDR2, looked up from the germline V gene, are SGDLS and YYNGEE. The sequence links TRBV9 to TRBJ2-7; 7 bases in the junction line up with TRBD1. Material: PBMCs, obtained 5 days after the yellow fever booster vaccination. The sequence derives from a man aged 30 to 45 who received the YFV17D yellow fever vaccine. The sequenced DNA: TGTGCCAGCAGCGATCAGGGGGTAGGATACGAGCAGTACTTC. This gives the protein CASSDQGVGYEQYF.